One and the same sample provided the 7 T cell receptor beta chains below, sequenced in a study of blood T cell repertoires in COVID-19. The assay was immunoSEQ multiplex PCR, and TCRdb's table has in-frame clones only and misses some. The sample has about 68,000 clones, roughly 85% seen once. The material sequenced was peripheral blood. The receptors were sampled from a man aged 50 to 59 with acute or convalescent COVID-19.

The CDR3 region is CASSKEGPRGRNSPLHF. The CDR3 region has the DNA TGTGCCAGCAGCAAAGAGGGACCCAGGGGGCGGAATTCACCCCTCCACTTT. The chain is built from TRBV21-1 and TRBJ1-6; the table's TRBD1 call for D was not verified on the DNA. TRBV21-1 is a documented pseudogene. There are 17 residues in the CDR3.

This chain connects TRBV5-5 to TRBJ2-2; TRBD2 matches at 7 bases. CDR1 SGHKS and CDR2 YYEKEE come from the germline V gene (reference sequence). V lost 0 bases and J lost 0; bases outside the gene matches: 8. CDR3 length equals 18 residues. CDR3 sequence (DNA): TGTGCCAGCAGCTTGGTTTGGCGACTAGCACCGAACACCGGGGAGCTGTTTTTT. Translated: CASSLVWRLAPNTGELFF.

V is TRBV5-4 and J is TRBJ2-5, with a tentative D call TRBD2 (6 bases). The V gene's germline CDR1 is SGHNT and CDR2 YYREEE (reference sequence). This CDR3 comprises 14 residues. The V gene lost 1 base and the J gene lost 8 bases, with 15 bases spanning the gap. The CDR3 region is CASSLTEGRRTQYF. The CDR3 DNA reads TGTGCCAGCAGCTTGACGGAGGGAAGGAGAACCCAGTACTTC. Filled out from reference TRBV5-4 and TRBJ2-5, the complete variable domain reads ETGVTQSPTHLIKTRGQQVTLRCSSQSGHNTVSWYQQALGQGPQFIFQYYREEENGRGNFPPRFSGLQFPNYSSELNVNALELDDSALYLCASSLTEGRRTQYFGPGTRLLVL.

This chain connects TRBV9 to TRBJ1-4, with TRBD1 identical over 7 bases. The CDR3 covers 14 residues. Germline CDR1 and CDR2: SGDLS and YYNGEE. V trimming: 4 bases; J trimming: 2 bases; junction bases outside the gene matches: 2. The DNA of the CDR3 is TGTGCCAGCAGCTTACAGGGGACTAATGAAAAACTGTTTTTT. It encodes CASSLQGTNEKLFF.

The V gene is TRBV14, the J gene TRBJ2-7; maybe TRBD1 (6 bases). The germline V and J ends were trimmed by 0 bases and 0 bases, with 12 bases remaining between them. The CDR3 extends over 16 amino acids. Germline CDR1 reads SGHDN; CDR2 reads FVKESK. The CDR3 DNA follows: TGTGCCAGCAGCCAAGATCCTGACAGGAGCTCCTACGAGCAGTACTTC. The encoded protein is CASSQDPDRSSYEQYF.

This chain connects TRBV6-5 to TRBJ1-2, with TRBD1 matching over 7 bases. CDR3 size: 15 residues. The V segment lost 8 bases and the J segment 6 bases; nucleotides outside the gene matches: 15. The germline gives CDR1 MNHEY, CDR2 SVGAGI. The CDR3 spells CASVIRQGLINGYTF. The CDR3 DNA sequence: TGTGCCAGCGTAATTAGACAGGGACTCATCAATGGCTACACCTTC.

The V gene is TRBV10-3, the J gene TRBJ1-1; D is unclear. The length of the CDR3 is 14 residues. Germline lookup yields CDR1 ENHRY and CDR2 SYGVKD. V was pared by 5 bases and J by 6 bases, with 16 bases between. CDR3 residues: CAISFRRSGSEAFF. In DNA form, the CDR3 reads TGTGCCATCAGTTTTCGACGGAGTGGGTCTGAAGCTTTCTTT.